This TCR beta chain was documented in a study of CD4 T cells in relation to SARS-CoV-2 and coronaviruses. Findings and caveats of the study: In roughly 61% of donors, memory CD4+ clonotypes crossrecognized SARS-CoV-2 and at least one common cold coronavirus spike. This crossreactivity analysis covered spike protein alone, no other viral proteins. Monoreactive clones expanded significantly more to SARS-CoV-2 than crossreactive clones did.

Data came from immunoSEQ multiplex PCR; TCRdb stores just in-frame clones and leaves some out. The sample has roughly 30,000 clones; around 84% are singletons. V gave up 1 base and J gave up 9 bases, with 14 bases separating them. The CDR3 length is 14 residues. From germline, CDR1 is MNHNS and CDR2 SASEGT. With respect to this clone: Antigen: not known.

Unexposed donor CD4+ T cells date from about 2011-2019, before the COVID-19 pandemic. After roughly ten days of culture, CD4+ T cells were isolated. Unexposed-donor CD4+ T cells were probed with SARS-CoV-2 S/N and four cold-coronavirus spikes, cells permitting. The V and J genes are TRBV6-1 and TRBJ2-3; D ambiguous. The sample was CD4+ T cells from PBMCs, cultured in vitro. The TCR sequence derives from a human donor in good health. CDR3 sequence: CASSEDWFSSTQYF. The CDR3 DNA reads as TGTGCCAGCAGTGAAGATTGGTTCTCATCAACGCAGTATTTT.